The 32 T cell receptor beta chains reported below all come from one sample, sequenced in a study of T cell changes during pregnancy in multiple sclerosis. Clones were read by immunoSEQ multiplex PCR, and TCRdb kept only the in-frame ones, dropping some. The data hold tens of thousands of clones, with roughly 92% observed a single time. Specimen: peripheral blood, collected after pregnancy. These receptors came from a female donor with multiple sclerosis, enrolled in a pregnancy study.

The chain links TRBV18 to TRBJ1-1, with 8 bases fitting TRBD1. V dropped 4 bases and J dropped 1; count of bases not matched to a gene: 2. Germline V gene lookup returns CDR1 KGHSH and CDR2 LQKENI. The CDR3 extends over 14 amino acids. The CDR3 reads CASSLGQANTEAFF. DNA for the CDR3: TGTGCCAGCTCACTGGGACAGGCGAACACTGAAGCTTTCTTT.

The chain uses TRBV28 and TRBJ1-5, with 8 bases identical to TRBD1. CDR1 is MDHEN, CDR2 SYDVKM, per germline. The trim removed 4 bases at V and 8 bases at J, leaving 7 bases unmatched. This CDR3 is 14 amino acids long. DNA for the CDR3: TGTGCCAGCAGTTCCGGGGACAGGATGGAGCCCCAGCATTTT. It translates to CASSSGDRMEPQHF.

The J gene is TRBJ2-3, the V gene TRBV5-1; D might be TRBD2 (6 bases). The CDR3 contains 15 residues. In germline, CDR1 is SGHRS, CDR2 YFSETQ. V lost 3 bases, J lost 0 bases, and 11 bases lay in between. CDR3 DNA: TGCGCCAGCAGCTGGGGGACTCCTAGCACAGATACGCAGTATTTT. Translating it yields CASSWGTPSTDTQYF.

The rearrangement links TRBV9 to TRBJ2-1; TRBD1 aligns across 8 bases. V was pared by 0 bases and J by 7 bases, with 6 bases of the junction left unmatched. CDR3 size: 15 residues. Germline lookup yields CDR1 SGDLS and CDR2 YYNGEE. The CDR3 bases are TGTGCCAGCAGCGTAGATGGACAGGGATTAAATGAGCAGTTCTTC. Translation gives CASSVDGQGLNEQFF.

This clone came up once. The rearrangement joins TRBV19 to TRBJ2-7; the match to TRBD1 covers 7 bases. The CDR3 is 14 residues long. V dropped 4 bases and J dropped 3; count of bases not matched to a gene: 6. Germline V gene sequence: CDR1 LNHDA, CDR2 SQIVND (reference sequence). The CDR3 DNA reads as TGTGCCAGTAGTACCAAGACAGGGAGCTACGAGCAGTACTTC. Translated: CASSTKTGSYEQYF.

V is TRBV5-1 and J is TRBJ2-6, with a tentative D call TRBD2 (5 bases). CDR1 SGHRS and CDR2 YFSETQ come from the germline V gene. Deletions cut 3 bases from V and 0 bases from J, with 16 bases between. This CDR3 is 18 amino acids long. This CDR3 reads CASSSGVRGSSGANVLTF. CDR3 in DNA: TGCGCCAGCAGCTCCGGGGTTAGAGGTAGCTCTGGGGCCAACGTCCTGACTTTC. The variable domain in full, completed from reference TRBV5-1 and TRBJ2-6, reads KAGVTQTPRYLIKTRGQQVTLSCSPISGHRSVSWYQQTPGQGLQFLFEYFSETQRNKGNFPGRFSGRQFSNSRSEMNVSTLELGDSALYLCASSSGVRGSSGANVLTFGAGSRLTVL.

V usage is TRBV5-5 and J usage is TRBJ1-4; 9 bases match TRBD1. V shed 5 bases, J shed 8 bases, and the junction held 13 bases outside the gene matches. The CDR3 is 16 amino acids. Germline values: CDR1 SGHKS, CDR2 YYEKEE (reference sequence). The CDR3 sequence: CASRPRGDRVAEKLFF. CDR3 sequence (DNA): TGTGCCAGCAGACCTCGGGGGGACAGGGTGGCGGAAAAACTGTTTTTT.

V gene TRBV19 combines with J gene TRBJ1-5; possibly TRBD1 for D (6 bases). The CDR3 totals 14 residues. V was cut by 0 bases and J by 7 bases, with 10 bases left in between. Germline V gene sequence: CDR1 LNHDA, CDR2 SQIVND (reference sequence). The CDR3 sequence is CASSIEGAGQPQHF. CDR3 DNA: TGTGCCAGTAGTATAGAGGGGGCTGGCCAGCCCCAGCATTTT.

V usage is TRBV5-8 and J usage is TRBJ2-3, with 10 bases matching TRBD2. CDR1 and CDR2 (germline): SGHTS, YDEGEE. CDR3 length: 14 residues. V shed 4 bases and J 4 bases; nucleotides not matched to a gene: 3. The CDR3 here is CASSLTSGADTQYF. The CDR3 nucleotides are TGTGCCAGCAGCCTTACTAGCGGGGCAGATACGCAGTATTTT.

This chain connects TRBV19 to TRBJ2-1; TRBD1 matches at 7 bases. This CDR3 has 14 amino acids. Germline CDR1 and CDR2: LNHDA and SQIVND (reference sequence). Trimming at V came to 4 bases and at J to 3 bases, leaving 3 bases not matched to a gene. The CDR3 protein is CASSTDRVYNEQFF. The DNA of the CDR3 is TGTGCCAGTAGTACAGACAGGGTCTACAATGAGCAGTTCTTC.

CDR3 DNA sequence: TGTGCCAGCAGTTACTCCCCGGACTCGCCGGAGACCCAGTACTTC. This codes for CASSYSPDSPETQYF. This chain uses TRBV6-5 with TRBJ2-5, with D perhaps TRBD2 (5 bases). Between the trimmed V and J ends, which lost 0 bases and 5 bases, there was a span of 13 bases. From germline, CDR1 is MNHEY and CDR2 SVGAGI. There are 15 residues in the CDR3.

This clone was detected once. The J gene is TRBJ2-1, the V gene TRBV6-5; D gene unclear. Per the germline V gene, CDR1 is MNHEY and CDR2 is SVGAGI. Between the trimmed V and J ends, which lost 6 bases and 4 bases, there was a span of 13 bases. The CDR3 loop spans 14 amino acids. The DNA of the CDR3 is TGTGCCAGCAGCCCCATGGGCCTTTACAATGAGCAGTTCTTC. This codes for CASSPMGLYNEQFF.

The chain is built from TRBV11-2 and TRBJ2-3, with D uncertain. V lost 1 base, J lost 4 bases, and 3 bases lay in between. Germline CDR1 is SGHAT and CDR2 is FQNNGV. The CDR3 is 12 residues long. DNA of the CDR3: TGTGCCAGCAGCTTAGCAGCAGATACGCAGTATTTT. Protein: CASSLAADTQYF.

The chain couples TRBV30 to TRBJ1-1; 9 nucleotides align to TRBD1. The V gene's germline CDR1 is GTSNPN and CDR2 SVGIG (reference sequence). The CDR3 sequence is 13 residues long. V was pared by 4 bases and J by 3 bases, with 3 bases of the junction left unmatched. CDR3: CAWMRTGDTEAFF. CDR3 DNA sequence: TGTGCCTGGATGCGGACAGGGGACACTGAAGCTTTCTTT.

The genes are TRBV27 and TRBJ2-1; 7 nucleotides line up with TRBD2. V lost 7 bases, J lost 0 bases, and 6 bases stayed unmatched. The CDR3 has 15 amino acids. Germline CDR1 is MNHEY and CDR2 is SMNVEV (reference sequence). In DNA, the CDR3 is TGTGCCAGCACCGACGGGGGGAGCTCCTACAATGAGCAGTTCTTC. The encoded protein is CASTDGGSSYNEQFF.

As for this clone: The same CDR3 also results from other DNA sequences found in this sample. V gene TRBV6-5 combines with J gene TRBJ2-7; TRBD2 might be the D (6 bases). Trimming removed 0 bases from V and 0 bases from J, with 12 bases in between. The V gene's germline CDR1 is MNHEY and CDR2 SVGAGI. This CDR3 spans 16 amino acids. As DNA, the CDR3 is TGTGCCAGCAGTTACTCGAGTGGGGGGTCCTCCTACGAGCAGTACTTC. This codes for CASSYSSGGSSYEQYF.

The chain combines TRBV5-6 with TRBJ2-2; D remains ambiguous. CDR3 size: 13 residues. Germline CDR1 and CDR2: SGHDT and YYEEEE. The V end lost 2 bases, the J end lost 5 bases, and 7 bases lay between the germline ends. CDR3 bases: TGTGCCAGCAGCTTTCGAACAACCGGGGAGCTGTTTTTT. This encodes CASSFRTTGELFF.

This clone came up a few times. The chain employs TRBV7-7 and TRBJ2-7; 10 bases match TRBD1. There are 13 residues in the CDR3. V dropped 5 bases and J dropped 5; count of bases not matched to a gene: 3. Germline V gene lookup returns CDR1 SSHAT and CDR2 FNYEAQ (reference sequence). The CDR3 region is CASSRGTGDEQYF. The CDR3 coding sequence is TGTGCCAGCAGCCGGGGGACAGGGGACGAGCAGTACTTC.

This clone was counted once. The rearrangement uses TRBV5-6 and TRBJ1-5; D gene uncertain. Per germline, CDR1 SGHDT and CDR2 YYEEEE. The CDR3 is 18 amino acids. V lost 1 base to trimming and J lost 3 bases, with 20 bases between them. The CDR3 loop reads CASSLWRETNNANQPQHF. In nucleotides, the CDR3 is TGTGCCAGCAGCTTGTGGCGGGAGACTAATAACGCCAATCAGCCCCAGCATTTT.

The count of this clone is one. The chain uses TRBV11-3 and TRBJ2-1; 11 bases agree with TRBD2. The germline CDR1 and CDR2 sequences are SGHNT and YENEEA. J gave up 11 bases and V 5 bases, and 8 bases lay outside the gene matches. CDR3 length: 14 amino acids. CDR3 amino acids: CASSGPTSGAKQFF. In DNA form, the CDR3 reads TGTGCCAGCAGCGGCCCGACTAGCGGGGCTAAGCAGTTCTTC.

The rearrangement links TRBV27 to TRBJ2-4, with 8 bases identical to TRBD2. Trimming took 0 bases from V and 8 from J; bases not matched to a gene: 6. Looked up from germline, CDR1 is MNHEY and CDR2 is SMNVEV (reference sequence). The CDR3 length is 15 residues. The CDR3 loop reads CASSLSLSGSDIQYF. The CDR3 DNA follows: TGTGCCAGCAGTTTATCGCTCAGCGGGAGTGACATTCAGTACTTC.

A single count supports this clone. This chain connects TRBV19 to TRBJ2-1; 8 bases fit TRBD2. The ends lost 3 bases at V and 6 bases at J; junction bases unmatched: 19. The V gene's germline CDR1 is LNHDA and CDR2 SQIVND (reference sequence). The CDR3 length is 19 residues. The CDR3 sequence: CASSIRMGTGTSLVNEQFF. In DNA, the CDR3 is TGTGCCAGTAGTATTAGGATGGGAACCGGGACTAGTCTGGTCAATGAGCAGTTCTTC. Full variable domain (missing parts from reference TRBV19 and TRBJ2-1): DGGITQSPKYLFRKEGQNVTLSCEQNLNHDAMYWYRQDPGQGLRLIYYSQIVNDFQKGDIAEGYSVSREKKESFPLTVTSAQKNPTAFYLCASSIRMGTGTSLVNEQFFGPGTRLTVL.

The count of this clone is one. The chain uses TRBV19 and TRBJ2-7; 7 nucleotides align to TRBD2. V was pared by 2 bases and J by 3 bases, with 13 bases of the junction left unmatched. Germline loops: CDR1 LNHDA, CDR2 SQIVND (reference sequence). The length of the CDR3 is 17 residues. CDR3: CASSIKAGVSFFYEQYF. The DNA for the CDR3 is TGTGCCAGTAGTATAAAGGCGGGAGTCTCTTTTTTCTACGAGCAGTACTTC.

The chain carries TRBV27 and TRBJ1-6; D gene ambiguous. CDR1 and CDR2 from the germline V gene are MNHEY and SMNVEV (reference sequence). This CDR3 is 15 amino acids long. The germline V and J ends were trimmed by 6 bases and 2 bases, with 11 bases remaining between them. The CDR3 bases are TGTGCCAGCAGGTTCGGAGGGACCTATAATTCACCCCTCCACTTT. This translates into CASRFGGTYNSPLHF.

This rearrangement joins TRBV7-9 to TRBJ2-1; D possibly corresponds to TRBD2 (6 bases). This CDR3 spans 15 amino acids. V was clipped by 3 bases and J by 2 bases, with 11 bases between them. The germline gives CDR1 SEHNR, CDR2 FQNEAQ (reference sequence). The CDR3 loop reads CASSFFSGPYNEQFF. The CDR3 bases are TGTGCCAGCAGCTTTTTTAGCGGCCCCTACAATGAGCAGTTCTTC.

The V and J genes are TRBV7-9 and TRBJ2-7, with D uncertain. Germline lookup yields CDR1 SEHNR and CDR2 FQNEAQ (reference sequence). The V end lost 5 bases, the J end lost 5 bases, and 19 bases lay between the germline ends. The CDR3 totals 15 residues. Here the CDR3 DNA reads TGTGCCAGCAGCCACCCTCGAGAGAGGCTCGACGAGCAGTACTTC. Its translation is CASSHPRERLDEQYF. Together with reference TRBV7-9 and TRBJ2-7, the CDR3 gives the full variable domain: DTGVSQNPRHKITKRGQNVTFRCDPISEHNRLYWYRQTLGQGPEFLTYFQNEAQLEKSRLLSDRFSAERPKGSFSTLEIQRTEQGDSAMYLCASSHPRERLDEQYFGPGTRLTVT.

The CDR3: CASSVRGRGETQYF. For the CDR3, the DNA is TGTGCCAGCAGCGTTAGGGGGCGCGGAGAGACCCAGTACTTC. The chain joins TRBV7-9 to TRBJ2-5, with 7 bases matching TRBD1. The germline gives CDR1 SEHNR, CDR2 FQNEAQ (reference sequence). V lost 5 bases and J lost 4; bases outside the gene matches: 7. This CDR3 is 14 amino acids long.

The CDR3 spells CASTHDRVNQPQHF. In DNA form, the CDR3 reads TGTGCCAGTACTCACGACAGGGTGAATCAGCCCCAGCATTTT. V and J are TRBV19 and TRBJ1-5; 7 positions match TRBD1. The J segment lost 4 bases and the V segment lost 7 bases, leaving 7 bases of the junction unmatched. Germline V lookup: CDR1 LNHDA, CDR2 SQIVND (reference sequence). The CDR3 is made up of 14 amino acids.

The CDR3, as DNA: TGTGCCAGCAGCTTGGCGTTGAGCAATGAGCAGTTCTTC. Translation: CASSLALSNEQFF. The chain combines TRBV5-6 with TRBJ2-1; no clear D gene. Germline assignment: CDR1 SGHDT and CDR2 YYEEEE. V lost 0 bases to trimming and J lost 6 bases, with 7 bases between them. The CDR3 contains 13 residues.

The chain couples TRBV6-5 to TRBJ1-2; perhaps TRBD1 as D (6 bases). This CDR3 comprises 12 residues. Germline assignment: CDR1 MNHEY and CDR2 SVGAGI. V was clipped by 8 bases and J by 7 bases, with 14 bases between them. The CDR3 loop is CASGGGVVGYTF. The CDR3 DNA reads TGTGCCAGCGGGGGCGGTGTTGTTGGCTACACCTTC.

The rearrangement joins TRBV30 to TRBJ1-1, with 7 bases that match TRBD1. Trimming cost V 3 bases and J 6 bases; bases outside gene matches: 4. The CDR3 runs 12 residues. Germline lookup yields CDR1 GTSNPN and CDR2 SVGIG (reference sequence). This CDR3 reads CAWSWQGAEAFF. DNA for the CDR3: TGTGCCTGGAGCTGGCAGGGGGCTGAAGCTTTCTTT.

V is TRBV4-2 and J is TRBJ1-2; no firm D call. The V and J ends lost 0 bases and 4 bases respectively, with 12 bases between them. The CDR3 sequence is 15 residues long. Germline lookup yields CDR1 LGHNA and CDR2 YNFKEQ. The CDR3 loop is CASSQEWQAAYGYTF. The CDR3 DNA sequence: TGTGCCAGCAGCCAAGAGTGGCAGGCCGCCTATGGCTACACCTTC.